Shown below are 32 T cell receptor beta chains from a single sample sequenced in a study of Ad26.COV2.S vaccination and SARS-CoV-2 variants. Data came from immunoSEQ multiplex PCR; TCRdb stores just in-frame clones and leaves some out. The table lists 440,000 or so clones, approximately 92% of them singletons, with around 1.7% in the top ten. Stated treatment: about 20 received Ad26.COV2.S at low or high dose, single or two shots; 5 received placebo; per-sample allocation not given. Vaccine and placebo recipients were sampled on day 63 after the first injection. Sequencing was performed on peripheral blood, taken in a trial of Ad26.COV2.S vaccine versus placebo. These receptors were collected from a person aged 18-65 years who received the Ad26.COV2.S COVID-19 vaccine or a placebo.

CDR3 DNA sequence: TGTGCCAGCAGCTTAAGGGCCCTCGGGCGGGCTGCTAACGAGCAGTACTTC. Residues: CASSLRALGRAANEQYF. V gene TRBV7-2 combines with J gene TRBJ2-7; D is perhaps TRBD2 (5 bases). V dropped 2 bases and J dropped 5 bases, with 22 bases sitting between them. Per the germline V gene, CDR1 is SGHTA and CDR2 is FQGNSA. This CDR3 is 17 amino acids long.

The rearrangement joins TRBV6-5 to TRBJ1-1; D remains unclear. The CDR3 sequence is 13 residues long. Germline V CDR1 and CDR2: MNHEY, SVGAGI. Trimming left V 0 bases short and J 5 bases short, with 7 bases between. CDR3 sequence (DNA): TGTGCCAGCAGTTACTCAGGGTTGACTGAAGCTTTCTTT. The encoded protein is CASSYSGLTEAFF.

This chain connects TRBV4-1 to TRBJ1-4; D uncertain. Trimming cost V 1 base and J 7 bases, with 13 bases left between them. From germline, CDR1 is MGHRA and CDR2 YSYEKL. The CDR3 consists of 15 residues. The CDR3 nucleotides are TGCGCCAGCAGCCAAGTACCTCTAGGCGGTGAAAAACTGTTTTTT. This codes for CASSQVPLGGEKLFF.

The chain joins TRBV2 to TRBJ1-6, with 7 bases that match TRBD1. This CDR3 contains 13 residues. Germline V gene sequence: CDR1 SNHLY, CDR2 FYNNEI. The trim removed 8 bases at V and 12 bases at J, leaving 10 bases unmatched. CDR3 coding DNA: TGTGCCAGCGTAGGTCTCCAGGGGGGACCCCTCCACTTT. This codes for CASVGLQGGPLHF.

This clone has a single count. The chain has TRBV3-1 (or the pseudogene TRBV3-2) and TRBJ1-2; TRBD1 is a possible D gene (5 bases). CDR1 and CDR2 from the germline V gene are LGHDT and YNNKEL (reference sequence). The length of the CDR3 is 15 residues. Trimming shortened V by 4 bases and J by 3 bases, and 15 bases separated the two germline ends. This CDR3 is CASSRLGGGDYGYTF. The CDR3 nucleotides are TGTGCCAGCAGCCGACTCGGGGGTGGGGACTATGGCTACACCTTC.

J is TRBJ1-1 and V is TRBV27; unclear D gene. Trimming pared 5 bases from V and 1 base from J, leaving 8 bases between. The CDR3 totals 13 residues. Germline CDR1 reads MNHEY; CDR2 reads SMNVEV (reference sequence). The CDR3 loop is CASSATANTEAFF. The CDR3 DNA follows: TGTGCCAGCAGTGCTACAGCGAACACTGAAGCTTTCTTT.

The chain joins TRBV3-1 (or the pseudogene TRBV3-2) to TRBJ2-4; no firm D call. V was trimmed by 4 bases and J by 6 bases, leaving 13 bases between them. Germline CDR1 LGHDT, CDR2 YNNKEL (reference sequence). The CDR3 has 14 residues. The CDR3 DNA follows: TGTGCCAGCAGCCCTGACGGGCTATTAAACATTCAGTACTTC. Translated, it gives CASSPDGLLNIQYF.

The rearrangement joins TRBV5-4 to TRBJ2-3; tentatively, D is TRBD1 (5 bases). Germline V lookup: CDR1 SGHNT, CDR2 YYREEE (reference sequence). This CDR3 spans 15 amino acids. The V gene lost 4 bases and the J gene lost 0 bases, with 12 bases spanning the gap. CDR3 nucleotide sequence: TGTGCCAGCAGCCCCTCGGACATTAGCACAGATACGCAGTATTTT. The encoded protein is CASSPSDISTDTQYF.

The chain employs TRBV2 and TRBJ1-3; 8 bases match TRBD1. This CDR3 comprises 16 residues. The junction had 12 bases not matched to a gene; V was cut back by 11 bases and J by 0 bases. Per germline, CDR1 SNHLY and CDR2 FYNNEI. This chain's CDR3 is CAGRTGQGLSGNTIYF. The CDR3 bases are TGTGCCGGTCGAACCGGACAGGGCCTCTCTGGAAACACCATATATTTT.

V usage is TRBV11-2 and J usage is TRBJ1-1; the D is unclear. Germline V gene sequence: CDR1 SGHAT, CDR2 FQNNGV. Trimming cost V 8 bases and J 0 bases, with 13 bases left between them. CDR3 length: 14 amino acids. Here the CDR3 reads CASDQGYMNTEAFF. The CDR3 DNA reads as TGTGCCAGCGACCAAGGATACATGAACACTGAAGCTTTCTTT. Full variable domain (rest looked up from reference TRBV11-2 and TRBJ1-1): EAGVAQSPRYKIIEKRQSVAFWCNPISGHATLYWYQQILGQGPKLLIQFQNNGVVDDSQLPKDRFSAERLKGVDSTLKIQPAKLEDSAVYLCASDQGYMNTEAFFGQGTRLTVV.

The genes are TRBV7-9 and TRBJ2-3, with TRBD2 as a possible D gene (6 bases). Trimming cost V 1 base and J 0 bases, with 11 bases left between them. CDR3 length: 16 residues. The germline gives CDR1 SEHNR, CDR2 FQNEAQ (reference sequence). CDR3 DNA sequence: TGTGCCAGCAGCTTAGAGGTGGGGACTAGCACAGATACGCAGTATTTT. It translates to CASSLEVGTSTDTQYF.

The V and J genes are TRBV5-1 and TRBJ2-5; unclear D gene. Per the germline V gene, CDR1 is SGHRS and CDR2 is YFSETQ. Deletions cut 7 bases from V and 1 base from J, with 11 bases between. The CDR3 runs to 13 residues. The DNA for the CDR3 is TGCGCCAGCTCGGTGGCACTCCAAGAGACCCAGTACTTC. Translating gives CASSVALQETQYF. The full variable domain, in which reference TRBV5-1 and TRBJ2-5 provide the parts outside the CDR3, is KAGVTQTPRYLIKTRGQQVTLSCSPISGHRSVSWYQQTPGQGLQFLFEYFSETQRNKGNFPGRFSGRQFSNSRSEMNVSTLELGDSALYLCASSVALQETQYFGPGTRLLVL.

The gene calls are TRBV7-9 and TRBJ2-5; 12 nucleotides agree with TRBD2. V trimming: 5 bases; J trimming: 1 base; junction bases outside the gene matches: 8. The CDR3 spans 17 residues. CDR1 is SEHNR, CDR2 FQNEAQ, per germline (reference sequence). CDR3 residues: CASSRMTSGGLQETQYF. For the CDR3, the DNA is TGTGCCAGCAGCCGAATGACTAGCGGGGGCCTCCAAGAGACCCAGTACTTC.

The genes are TRBV3-1 (or the pseudogene TRBV3-2) and TRBJ1-1; the D is unclear. CDR1 and CDR2 from the germline V gene are LGHDT and YNNKEL (reference sequence). V lost 1 base and J lost 4, with 10 bases in between. The CDR3 consists of 14 residues. In nucleotides, the CDR3 is TGTGCCAGCAGCCAAGGAGGGTTCGGCACTGAAGCTTTCTTT. It encodes CASSQGGFGTEAFF.

The genes are TRBV7-9 and TRBJ1-2; 10 nucleotides agree with TRBD1. Germline V CDR1 and CDR2: SEHNR, FQNEAQ (reference sequence). The CDR3 loop spans 17 amino acids. The junction had 17 bases not matched to a gene; V was cut back by 7 bases and J by 6 bases. This CDR3 reads CASISAFPGTGADGYTF. CDR3 in DNA: TGTGCCAGCATCTCAGCATTCCCCGGGACAGGGGCGGATGGCTACACCTTC.

This clone appeared a single time. V usage is TRBV7-2 and J usage is TRBJ2-5; 7 nucleotides line up with TRBD2. This CDR3 is 15 amino acids long. Losses at the gene ends were 0 bases for V and 5 bases for J; bases not matched to a gene: 6. CDR1 and CDR2 (germline): SGHTA, FQGNSA. The CDR3 DNA reads as TGTGCCAGCAGCTTAGCCAGGACTAGTTCGGAGACCCAGTACTTC. This sequence encodes CASSLARTSSETQYF.

This chain connects TRBV4-3 to TRBJ1-2; D is uncertain. Between the trimmed V and J ends, which lost 0 bases and 7 bases, there was a span of 18 bases. Germline V gene lookup returns CDR1 LGHNA and CDR2 YSLEER. The CDR3 sequence is 16 residues long. In nucleotides, the CDR3 is TGCGCCAGCAGCCAAGATTTGGGTGCTTCTGCCTTTGGCTACACCTTC. Translated: CASSQDLGASAFGYTF.

The V call is TRBV27, the J call TRBJ1-2, with D maybe TRBD1 (5 bases). Trimming took 6 bases from V and 2 from J, leaving 19 bases between them. The CDR3 runs 16 residues. CDR1 is MNHEY and CDR2 is SMNVEV in the germline V gene (reference sequence). This CDR3 reads CASRGVYRSPNYGYTF. The CDR3 DNA reads as TGTGCCAGCAGGGGGGTGTACCGATCCCCCAACTATGGCTACACCTTC.

V usage is TRBV5-1 and J usage is TRBJ2-2; 8 bases are shared with TRBD2. The CDR3 consists of 13 residues. Germline V gene data show CDR1 as SGHRS and CDR2 as YFSETQ. The V gene end was trimmed by 5 bases and the J gene end by 7 bases; junction bases not matched to a gene: 4. CDR3 sequence (DNA): TGCGCCAGCAGTAGGACTAGCAACGGGGAGCTGTTTTTT. Translated, it gives CASSRTSNGELFF.

This rearrangement joins TRBV4-3 to TRBJ1-5, with unresolved D. There are 13 residues in the CDR3. Germline CDR1 and CDR2: LGHNA and YSLEER. Trimming took 0 bases from V and 5 from J, leaving 5 bases between them. The CDR3 reads CASSQDLYQPQHF. The CDR3 region has the DNA TGCGCCAGCAGCCAAGATCTGTATCAGCCCCAGCATTTT.

To note about this clone: Other nucleotide sequences from this sample produce the same CDR3. The gene calls are TRBV7-9 and TRBJ2-7; D is undetermined. CDR1 and CDR2 (germline): SEHNR, FQNEAQ (reference sequence). The CDR3 is made up of 11 amino acids. V lost 0 bases, J lost 7 bases, and 4 bases lay in between. This CDR3 reads CASSLAGEQYF. The DNA for the CDR3 is TGTGCCAGCAGCTTAGCCGGGGAGCAGTACTTC.

CDR3 amino acids: CAWGSSSYNEQFF. The DNA for the CDR3 is TGTGCCTGGGGCAGTAGCTCCTACAATGAGCAGTTCTTC. The V call is TRBV30, the J call TRBJ2-1, with D unresolved. The CDR3 is 13 amino acids. V was shortened by 5 bases and J by 0 bases, with 8 bases between the two germline ends. Germline V gives CDR1 GTSNPN, CDR2 SVGIG (reference sequence).

The rearrangement links TRBV5-8 to TRBJ1-2, with D tentatively TRBD1 (6 bases). Germline V gives CDR1 SGHTS, CDR2 YDEGEE. V was pared by 0 bases and J by 4 bases, with 10 bases between. The CDR3 is 14 residues long. The CDR3 DNA is TGTGCCAGCAGCTTGGTGTGGACAGCCTATGGCTACACCTTC. Translating gives CASSLVWTAYGYTF.

The J gene is TRBJ1-2, the V gene TRBV5-4; 10 nucleotides align to TRBD1. This CDR3 contains 16 residues. Germline V gene sequence: CDR1 SGHNT, CDR2 YYREEE (reference sequence). V was clipped by 4 bases and J by 4 bases; unmatched bases: 10. The chain's CDR3 is CASSRPGQGISYGYTF. As DNA, the CDR3 is TGTGCCAGCAGCCGACCGGGACAGGGGATTTCCTATGGCTACACCTTC.

On this clone itself: Different DNA sequences within this sample yield the same CDR3. The chain couples TRBV6-5 to TRBJ2-1; D ambiguous. With 0 bases removed from V and 0 bases from J, the gap between germline ends came to 3 bases. Germline-derived CDR1 and CDR2 are MNHEY and SVGAGI. The CDR3 is 14 residues long. CDR3 loop: CASSYSDSYNEQFF. The CDR3 DNA reads as TGTGCCAGCAGTTACTCGGACTCCTACAATGAGCAGTTCTTC.

This chain connects TRBV14 to TRBJ2-1; 8 bases fit TRBD1. V dropped 6 bases and J dropped 9; count of bases not matched to a gene: 7. Germline-derived CDR1 and CDR2 are SGHDN and FVKESK. CDR3 length: 13 residues. The CDR3 nucleotides are TGTGCCAGCAGGCCAGGGGGCCTCGGTGAGCAGTTCTTC. Translating it yields CASRPGGLGEQFF.

The chain has TRBV18 and TRBJ2-7; 9 nucleotides match TRBD1. This CDR3 is built from 14 residues. Germline CDR1 and CDR2: KGHSH and LQKENI. The V segment lost 3 bases and the J segment 5 bases; nucleotides outside the gene matches: 5. CDR3 protein: CASSPGQGAHEQYF. The CDR3 bases are TGTGCCAGCTCACCGGGACAGGGCGCCCACGAGCAGTACTTC.

The CDR3, as DNA: TGTGCCAGCAGCTTAGAAGAACCGGGACAGGGAACCTACGAGCAGTACTTC. Protein: CASSLEEPGQGTYEQYF. This chain links TRBV7-6 with TRBJ2-7, with 9 bases fitting TRBD1. Germline loops: CDR1 SGHVS, CDR2 FNYEAQ. Trimming removed 1 base from V and 2 bases from J; junction bases left unmatched: 9. The CDR3 is 17 amino acids.

V and J are TRBV11-2 and TRBJ1-6; possibly TRBD1 for D (6 bases). CDR3 size: 16 residues. The V gene lost 4 bases and the J gene lost 4 bases, with 14 bases spanning the gap. The V gene's germline CDR1 is SGHAT and CDR2 FQNNGV. The CDR3 loop is CASSSGTPSYNSPLHF. The CDR3 nucleotides read TGTGCCAGCAGCTCCGGGACACCGTCTTATAATTCACCCCTCCACTTT.

The rearrangement joins TRBV6-5 to TRBJ1-2; maybe TRBD1 (6 bases). Germline CDR1 and CDR2: MNHEY and SVGAGI. V lost 11 bases and J 2 bases, leaving 15 bases between the germline ends. There are 13 residues in the CDR3. The CDR3 protein is CASPGQINYGYTF. The CDR3, as DNA: TGTGCCTCCCCGGGACAAATCAACTATGGCTACACCTTC.

The CDR3 loop reads CASSIATGGLSEQYF. The CDR3 DNA reads as TGTGCCAGTAGTATAGCGACAGGGGGCTTGAGCGAGCAGTACTTC. The rearrangement uses TRBV19 and TRBJ2-7; TRBD1 matches 10 bases. With V trimmed by 1 base and J by 6 bases, 6 bases remained unmatched. Germline lookup yields CDR1 LNHDA and CDR2 SQIVND (reference sequence). This CDR3 spans 15 amino acids.

This chain uses TRBV7-4 with TRBJ1-3; no definite D call. The length of the CDR3 is 16 residues. Germline V gene lookup returns CDR1 SGHVT and CDR2 SQSDAQ. V shed 1 base and J shed 0 bases, with 10 bases lying between them. CDR3 nucleotides: TGTGCCAGCAGCTTAGGTTGCGGGGTCTCTGGAAACACCATATATTTT. The encoded protein is CASSLGCGVSGNTIYF.